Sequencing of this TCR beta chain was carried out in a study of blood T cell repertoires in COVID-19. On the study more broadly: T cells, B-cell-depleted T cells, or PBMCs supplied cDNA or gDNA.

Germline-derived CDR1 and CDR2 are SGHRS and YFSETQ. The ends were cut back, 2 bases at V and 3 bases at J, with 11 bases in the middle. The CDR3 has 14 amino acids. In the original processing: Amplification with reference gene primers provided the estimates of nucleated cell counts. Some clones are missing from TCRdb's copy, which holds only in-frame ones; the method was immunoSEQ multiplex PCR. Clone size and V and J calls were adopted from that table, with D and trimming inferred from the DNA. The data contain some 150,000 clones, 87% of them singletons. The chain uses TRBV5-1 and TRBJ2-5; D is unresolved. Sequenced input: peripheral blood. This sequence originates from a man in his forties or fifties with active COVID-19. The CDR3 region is CASSFGGDKETQYF. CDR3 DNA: TGCGCCAGCAGCTTCGGCGGAGATAAAGAGACCCAGTACTTC.